These T cell receptor beta chains were read from a single sample in a study of OX40 agonist ivuxolimab in advanced cancers. Profiling relied on immunoSEQ multiplex PCR, and the TCRdb table lists in-frame clones only, not all of them. The repertoire includes approximately 65,000 clones, roughly nine tenths of them detected once, and under 4.5% sits in the top ten. The source material was CD4+ or CD8+ T cells sorted from blood, sampled in a trial of the OX40 agonist ivuxolimab. The receptor set was obtained from an adult with an advanced solid tumor such as melanoma, head and neck, liver or kidney cancer. The CDR3 runs from the conserved cysteine through the conserved F or W. Each record gives: J gene, V gene, D gene, clone size, CDR3 DNA, CDR3 protein. D genes are given only for firm matches. Clone size is stated in some rows and not others, as once, few, many or a class when expanded.

J: TRBJ2-7
V: TRBV4-2
D: TRBD2
size: .
DNA: TGTGCCAGCAGCCAAGAGTCTAAGCGGGAGCCCTACGAGCAGTACTTC
CDR3: CASSQESKREPYEQYF

J: TRBJ1-1
V: TRBV12-5
D: .
size: .
DNA: TGTGCTAGTGGTTTGGTCTCGGGAGGGAACACTGAAGCTTTCTTT
CDR3: CASGLVSGGNTEAFF

J: TRBJ2-3
V: TRBV19
D: TRBD1
size: once
DNA: TGTGCCAGTAGTTTTGGGAGACAGGGAAAAGATACGCAGTATTTT
CDR3: CASSFGRQGKDTQYF

J: TRBJ2-2
V: TRBV18
D: .
size: .
DNA: TGTGCCAGCCCCCCCCCGGGAAACACCGGGGAGCTGTTTTTT
CDR3: CASPPPGNTGELFF

J: TRBJ2-7
V: TRBV5-1
D: TRBD1
size: .
DNA: TGCGCCAGCAGCTTGGAAGGACAGGGCCCCCGCGAGCAGTACTTC
CDR3: CASSLEGQGPREQYF

J: TRBJ1-2
V: TRBV29-1
D: .
size: .
DNA: TGCAGCGGAGGGGGGATTCGGTATGGCTACACCTTC
CDR3: CSGGGIRYGYTF

J: TRBJ1-4
V: TRBV6-6
D: .
size: .
DNA: TGTGCCAGCAGTTACTCGGGTGAAAAACTGTTTTTT
CDR3: CASSYSGEKLFF

J: TRBJ2-5
V: TRBV27
D: TRBD2
size: .
DNA: TGTGCCAGCAGTTTATTCGGGGGGGGCGGCCCGAGAGAGACCCAGTACTTC
CDR3: CASSLFGGGGPRETQYF

J: TRBJ2-2
V: TRBV7-2
D: TRBD2
size: .
DNA: TGTGCCAGCACCTTACAACGGGGAGGGGCGAACACCGGGGAGCTGTTTTTT
CDR3: CASTLQRGGANTGELFF

J: TRBJ2-7
V: TRBV18
D: TRBD1
size: .
DNA: TGTGCCAGCTCACCATATGAGGGGGCCGACGAGCAGTACTTC
CDR3: CASSPYEGADEQYF

J: TRBJ2-7
V: TRBV28
D: TRBD2
size: few
DNA: TGTGCCAGCAGTTTGCCCGCGGGGGTCCGCGAGCAGTACTTC
CDR3: CASSLPAGVREQYF

J: TRBJ2-1
V: TRBV7-2
D: .
size: .
DNA: TGTGCCAGCAGCTCCAGGGCGCCCACGTACAATGAGCAGTTCTTC
CDR3: CASSSRAPTYNEQFF

J: TRBJ1-1
V: TRBV29-1
D: .
size: .
DNA: TGCAGCGGACTAGACAGGACCAACACTGAAGCTTTCTTT
CDR3: CSGLDRTNTEAFF

J: TRBJ2-5
V: TRBV7-8
D: .
size: .
DNA: TGTGCCAGCAGCTTAACTAGCTTGGAGACCCAGTACTTC
CDR3: CASSLTSLETQYF

J: TRBJ2-7
V: TRBV28
D: TRBD1
size: .
DNA: TGTGCCAGCAGTCTTATCTATGGACAGGGATTGGCTTCGTTCGAGCAGTACTTC
CDR3: CASSLIYGQGLASFEQYF

J: TRBJ2-3
V: TRBV6-1
D: TRBD2
size: .
DNA: TGTGCCAGCAGGGATCCGGGAGGAACCACAGATACGCAGTATTTT
CDR3: CASRDPGGTTDTQYF

J: TRBJ1-1
V: TRBV18
D: .
size: .
DNA: TGTGCCAGCTCGTCGGGCCCAGGGGACACTGAAGCTTTCTTT
CDR3: CASSSGPGDTEAFF

J: TRBJ2-7
V: TRBV5-6
D: .
size: .
DNA: TGTGCCAGCAGTAAAGGGGGTTACTCCTACGAGCAGTACTTC
CDR3: CASSKGGYSYEQYF

J: TRBJ2-1
V: TRBV12-5
D: TRBD2
size: .
DNA: TGTGCTAGTGGTTTGGTACTGGCGGGAGGGGGTCATGAGCAGTTCTTC
CDR3: CASGLVLAGGGHEQFF

J: TRBJ2-2
V: TRBV28
D: .
size: .
DNA: TGTGCCAGCAGTTCACCAAAGAACACCGGGGAGCTGTTTTTT
CDR3: CASSSPKNTGELFF

J: TRBJ2-7
V: TRBV4-1
D: .
size: .
DNA: TGCGCCAGCAGCCAAGATCACGGGACCACACCTTCTCCATCTACCTACGAGCAGTACTTC
CDR3: CASSQDHGTTPSPSTYEQYF

J: TRBJ2-7
V: TRBV6-5
D: TRBD2
size: few
DNA: TGTGCCAGCACTAGAGGGACTAGCGGGACCTACGAGCAGTACTTC
CDR3: CASTRGTSGTYEQYF

J: TRBJ1-1
V: TRBV5-1
D: TRBD1
size: .
DNA: TGCGCCAGCAGCCCTAGTACGAGACAGGGGGGTGAAGCTTTCTTT
CDR3: CASSPSTRQGGEAFF

J: TRBJ2-5
V: TRBV27
D: TRBD2
size: .
DNA: TGTGCCAGCGGTCGGGCGGCTAGCGGGAGTGGAGAGACCCAGTACTTC
CDR3: CASGRAASGSGETQYF

J: TRBJ2-3
V: TRBV10-3
D: TRBD2
size: .
DNA: TGTGCCATCGGGGCGGCTAGCGGGAGCGCAGATACGCAGTATTTT
CDR3: CAIGAASGSADTQYF

J: TRBJ2-6
V: TRBV7-3
D: .
size: .
DNA: TGTGCCAGCAGCCCTAGTTCAGCTGGGGCCAATGTCCTGACTTTC
CDR3: CASSPSSAGANVLTF

J: TRBJ1-5
V: TRBV27
D: .
size: .
DNA: TGTGCCAGCAGGTCCGAACAGGGAGGGAGAAATCAGCCCCAGCATTTT
CDR3: CASRSEQGGRNQPQHF

J: TRBJ1-2
V: TRBV2
D: .
size: .
DNA: TGTGCCAGCAGTGATTACCAGGGGTCGGGCTACACCTTC
CDR3: CASSDYQGSGYTF

J: TRBJ2-3
V: TRBV5-4
D: .
size: .
DNA: TGTGCCAGCAGCTTGTCTGTAGCGGGCACAGATACGCAGTATTTT
CDR3: CASSLSVAGTDTQYF

J: TRBJ2-4
V: TRBV18
D: .
size: .
DNA: TGTGCCAGCTCACCACGGGACTTTGGGGGACAGTACTTC
CDR3: CASSPRDFGGQYF

J: TRBJ1-4
V: TRBV5-1
D: .
size: .
DNA: TGCGCCAGCAGCTTGGTCGGGTCCCACGGGGAAAAACTGTTTTTT
CDR3: CASSLVGSHGEKLFF

J: TRBJ2-7
V: TRBV5-3
D: TRBD1
size: few
DNA: TGTGCCAGAAGCTTGCGTTGTGGGACAGGGGAAGGAGAGCAGTACTTC
CDR3: CARSLRCGTGEGEQYF

J: TRBJ2-1
V: TRBV14
D: TRBD2
size: .
DNA: TGTGCCAGCAGCCAAGTCGGTGCCTGGACTAGCGGCACTAGCTCCTACAATGAGCAGTTCTTC
CDR3: CASSQVGAWTSGTSSYNEQFF

J: TRBJ2-6
V: TRBV2
D: .
size: .
DNA: TGTGCCAGCAGTGAATCCACTGGGGCCAACGTCCTGACTTTC
CDR3: CASSESTGANVLTF

J: TRBJ1-2
V: TRBV29-1
D: .
size: .
DNA: TGCAGCGTTGTTATGGGAACCCCAAACTATGGCTACACCTTC
CDR3: CSVVMGTPNYGYTF

J: TRBJ2-5
V: TRBV5-1
D: .
size: .
DNA: TGCGCCAGCAGCTATGTGGGTTTACAAGAGACCCAGTACTTC
CDR3: CASSYVGLQETQYF

J: TRBJ1-1
V: TRBV30
D: .
size: once
DNA: TGTGCCTGGAGTGCGGGGTTGAACACTGAAGCTTTCTTT
CDR3: CAWSAGLNTEAFF

J: TRBJ2-7
V: TRBV29-1
D: .
size: once
DNA: TGCAGCGGCCGAAGGCCAGGGAGCTACGAGCAGTACTTC
CDR3: CSGRRPGSYEQYF

J: TRBJ2-5
V: TRBV7-2
D: .
size: .
DNA: TGTGCCAGCAGCTTAGGGGGTGGCCAAGAGACCCAGTACTTC
CDR3: CASSLGGGQETQYF

J: TRBJ1-3
V: TRBV11-2
D: .
size: .
DNA: TGTGCCAGCAGCTTAGTGCCCGACTCTGGAAACACCATATATTTT
CDR3: CASSLVPDSGNTIYF

J: TRBJ2-5
V: TRBV29-1
D: .
size: .
DNA: TGCAGCGTTTTGGGGGCTCTACGTGAAGAGACCCAGTACTTC
CDR3: CSVLGALREETQYF

J: TRBJ1-1
V: TRBV9
D: .
size: .
DNA: TGTGCCAGCAGCGTAACAGATTTTACTGAAGCTTTCTTT
CDR3: CASSVTDFTEAFF

J: TRBJ1-2
V: TRBV6-1
D: .
size: .
DNA: TGTGCCAGCAGTAACGAAGGAGGCTACACCTTC
CDR3: CASSNEGGYTF

J: TRBJ2-3
V: TRBV18
D: TRBD2
size: once
DNA: TGTGCCAGCTCACCAGGACTAGTTGGCACAGATACGCAGTATTTT
CDR3: CASSPGLVGTDTQYF

J: TRBJ2-7
V: TRBV11-3
D: .
size: once
DNA: TGTGCCAGCAGCTCTAGCAGGCAGCTGTTCTTC
CDR3: CASSSSRQLFF

J: TRBJ1-1
V: TRBV30
D: .
size: .
DNA: TGTGCCTGGAGTGTACAGGGTGGAAGGAACACTGAAGCTTTCTTT
CDR3: CAWSVQGGRNTEAFF

J: TRBJ2-4
V: TRBV29-1
D: TRBD1
size: .
DNA: TGCAGCGTTATCGGACAGGACCCAGGCATTCAGTACTTC
CDR3: CSVIGQDPGIQYF

J: TRBJ1-2
V: TRBV5-1
D: .
size: .
DNA: TGCGCCAGCAGCTTGCGGGGGTTGGGCTACACCTTC
CDR3: CASSLRGLGYTF

J: TRBJ2-3
V: TRBV19
D: .
size: .
DNA: TGTGCCAGTCGACGGACTACTAGCACAGATACGCAGTATTTT
CDR3: CASRRTTSTDTQYF

J: TRBJ2-1
V: TRBV5-1
D: .
size: .
DNA: TGCGCCAGCAGCGCAGGGGAGGCCAATGAGCAGTTCTTC
CDR3: CASSAGEANEQFF

J: TRBJ2-1
V: TRBV6-4
D: TRBD2
size: once
DNA: TGTGCCAGCAGTGAATCGACTAGCGCCTACAATGAGCAGTTCTTC
CDR3: CASSESTSAYNEQFF

J: TRBJ2-3
V: TRBV29-1
D: TRBD2
size: .
DNA: TGCAGCGTAGGGACTAGCGGGAGGGCTAGCACAGATACGCAGTATTTT
CDR3: CSVGTSGRASTDTQYF

J: TRBJ1-5
V: TRBV6-5
D: TRBD1
size: .
DNA: TGTGCCAGCAGTCTCCGGGACAGCTTGAGAAGGCCCCAGCATTTT
CDR3: CASSLRDSLRRPQHF

J: TRBJ2-6
V: TRBV6-5
D: .
size: .
DNA: TGTGCCAGCAGTTATTCCGGGGCCAACGTCCTGACTTTC
CDR3: CASSYSGANVLTF

J: TRBJ1-1
V: TRBV18
D: TRBD1
size: .
DNA: TGTGCCAGCTCCCCGGCCTGGGCTTCGGCAGGGGGTGGTGAAGCTTTCTTT
CDR3: CASSPAWASAGGGEAFF